The clone carrying this TCR beta chain was observed at least ten times. Its cognate antigen is unknown. The source of the sample is a study of T-cell reconstitution after alpha-beta-depleted transplantation in children. Notes on the study in general: There were reportedly several hundred expanded graft clones from which alpha-beta T cells came about two months after transplant. A year had passed since transplant, and T-cell counts and diversity by then came mostly from newly produced T cells.

The germline CDR1 and CDR2 sequences are DFQATT and SNEGSKA (reference sequence). This CDR3 region has 11 residues. V gave up 6 bases and J gave up 2 bases, with 6 bases separating them. Preparation of the TCRbeta library involved a method that used unique molecular identifiers. TCRdb redid the calling of the PCR reads with MiXCR, one entry per CDR3 protein. The sample carries fewer than 750,000 distinct CDR3 sequences, approximately 22% recorded once. The TCR originated in a boy under two years old who had a stem cell transplant for acute myeloid leukemia, so the T cells may come from the graft donor. The chain couples TRBV20-1 to TRBJ2-3; the D is unclear. The material was PBMCs, mostly from graft donor cells, obtained 360 days after TCRalphabeta/CD19-depleted stem cell transplant. CDR3 protein: CSAMSTDTQYF. The CDR3 DNA reads as TGCAGTGCCATGTCCACAGATACGCAGTATTTT.